These 15 T cell receptor beta chains originate from one sample sequenced in a study of cytomegalovirus exposure and HLA in healthy donors. Primers included in the PCR were 60 Vbeta and 13 Jbeta primers. TCRdb keeps only in-frame clones here, not all; method: immunoSEQ multiplex PCR. The sample contains under 150,000 clones, 80% to 90% of which appear only once. The material sequenced was PBMCs. Receptor source: a boy aged 2 to 9 in good health and CMV-seronegative.

On this clone itself: Likely a read error: the CDR3 ends without its conserved phenylalanine or tryptophan. V usage is TRBV9 and J usage is TRBJ1-3, with D tentatively TRBD1 (5 bases). This CDR3 comprises 15 residues. V was cut by 0 bases and J by 3 bases, with 10 bases left in between. The germline V gene encodes CDR1 SGDLS and CDR2 YYNGEE. For the CDR3, the DNA is TGTGCCAGCAGCGTAGACCGACAGTATGGAAACACCATATATTTA. This translates into CASSVDRQYGNTIYL.

The V and J genes are TRBV7-2 and TRBJ1-5; 10 nucleotides agree with TRBD1. J was trimmed by 7 bases and V by 3 bases; bases with no gene match: 6. The CDR3 has 15 amino acids. Germline V CDR1 and CDR2: SGHTA, FQGNSA. CDR3 DNA: TGTGCCAGCAGCTTTGGGACAGGGGACAGCCAGCCCCAGCATTTT. Encoded protein: CASSFGTGDSQPQHF.

The V and J genes are TRBV7-9 and TRBJ1-1; 7 bases are shared with TRBD1. Germline V gene data show CDR1 as SEHNR and CDR2 as FQNEAQ (reference sequence). This CDR3 region has 16 residues. V lost 5 bases to trimming and J lost 4 bases; unmatched junction nucleotides: 13. The CDR3: CASSLGQNPMSTEAFF. CDR3 nucleotide sequence: TGTGCCAGCAGCCTGGGACAGAACCCTATGAGCACTGAAGCTTTCTTT.

This clone came up once. V usage is TRBV27 and J usage is TRBJ2-1; tentatively, D is TRBD2 (6 bases). Trimming left V 3 bases short and J 6 bases short, with 12 bases between. Germline V gene data show CDR1 as MNHEY and CDR2 as SMNVEV (reference sequence). This CDR3 has 14 residues. The CDR3 DNA follows: TGTGCCAGCAGTTTGTCCGGGACTCCCAATGAGCAGTTCTTC. Translating gives CASSLSGTPNEQFF.

The chain combines TRBV10-1 with TRBJ2-7; TRBD2 matches at 10 bases. The CDR3 consists of 16 residues. Germline lookup yields CDR1 WNHNN and CDR2 SYGVQD (reference sequence). Trimming removed 6 bases from V and 4 bases from J; junction bases left unmatched: 12. Here the CDR3 reads CASRTSPGLASYEQYF. Written as DNA, the CDR3 is TGCGCCAGCAGGACCTCCCCGGGACTAGCGTCGTACGAGCAGTACTTC.

V and J are TRBV20-1 and TRBJ2-1, with D possibly TRBD2 on 5 matching bases. Between the trimmed V and J ends, which lost 7 bases and 7 bases, there was a span of 11 bases. The CDR3 loop spans 11 amino acids. Germline V CDR1 and CDR2: DFQATT, SNEGSKA (reference sequence). CDR3 in amino acids: CSVEGANEQFF. The CDR3 coding sequence is TGCAGTGTTGAGGGAGCGAATGAGCAGTTCTTC.

The CDR3 DNA sequence: TGCGCCAGCAGCTTATGGGCGGGCGAGACCCAGTACTTC. Translated: CASSLWAGETQYF. The chain has TRBV5-1 and TRBJ2-5; TRBD2 is a possible D gene (5 bases). Germline V CDR1 and CDR2: SGHRS, YFSETQ. V lost 2 bases, J lost 5 bases, and 10 bases lay in between. This CDR3 is built from 13 residues.

This chain links TRBV27 with TRBJ1-6; D unclear. This CDR3 region has 17 residues. Germline assignment: CDR1 MNHEY and CDR2 SMNVEV (reference sequence). V lost 6 bases, J lost 0 bases, and 15 bases lay in between. The CDR3 reads CASRSIGVGSYNSPLHF. For the CDR3, the DNA is TGTGCCAGCAGGTCTATAGGAGTCGGCTCCTATAATTCACCCCTCCACTTT.

The J gene is TRBJ2-7, the V gene TRBV11-3, with D possibly matching TRBD2 (5 bases). The germline CDR1 and CDR2 sequences are SGHNT and YENEEA. V lost 1 base to trimming and J lost 6 bases, with 13 bases between them. This CDR3 spans 14 amino acids. The CDR3 protein is CASSLGWRVVEQYF. CDR3 nucleotides: TGTGCCAGCAGCTTAGGCTGGCGGGTCGTCGAGCAGTACTTC.

The rearrangement links TRBV18 to TRBJ2-6; weak D call: TRBD2 (6 bases). V lost 8 bases, J lost 2 bases, and 7 bases lay in between. The CDR3 spans 13 residues. Germline V gene sequence: CDR1 KGHSH, CDR2 LQKENI. The CDR3 reads CASRGTGANVLTF. The CDR3, as DNA: TGTGCCAGCCGCGGGACTGGGGCCAACGTCCTGACTTTC.

The chain combines TRBV6-1 with TRBJ2-1, with TRBD2 matching over 11 bases. Germline CDR1 is MNHNS and CDR2 is SASEGT. The junction had 15 bases not matched to a gene; V was cut back by 4 bases and J by 10 bases. The CDR3 sequence is 17 residues long. The CDR3 loop is CASSGLAGQMQNLEQFF. The CDR3, as DNA: TGTGCCAGCAGTGGACTAGCGGGACAAATGCAGAATCTAGAGCAGTTCTTC.

The chain has TRBV10-1 and TRBJ2-7, with 11 bases fitting TRBD1. Per germline, CDR1 WNHNN and CDR2 SYGVQD (reference sequence). CDR3 length equals 14 residues. With V trimmed by 7 bases and J by 4 bases, 6 bases remained unmatched. CDR3 DNA sequence: TGCGCCAGCATTAACGGGACAGGGGGGTACGAGCAGTACTTC. Encoded protein: CASINGTGGYEQYF.

In its sample, this clone was seen a few times. The chain employs TRBV10-3 and TRBJ2-5; 11 bases are a match to TRBD2. Germline V lookup: CDR1 ENHRY, CDR2 SYGVKD. This CDR3 has 15 amino acids. The ends lost 4 bases at V and 3 bases at J; junction bases unmatched: 4. The CDR3 loop is CAISGSGLAEETQYF. The DNA of the CDR3 is TGTGCCATCAGTGGATCGGGACTAGCGGAAGAGACCCAGTACTTC.

The chain uses TRBV10-3 and TRBJ1-2; D gene ambiguous. The V and J ends lost 0 bases and 4 bases respectively, with 6 bases between them. CDR3 length: 13 amino acids. Germline assignment: CDR1 ENHRY and CDR2 SYGVKD. The CDR3 DNA reads TGTGCCATCAGTGAGTCGGCAGGCTATGGCTACACCTTC. The encoded protein is CAISESAGYGYTF.

The chain is built from TRBV10-3 and TRBJ1-3; D is ambiguous. Trimming took 7 bases from V and 5 from J, leaving 12 bases between them. The germline CDR1 and CDR2 sequences are ENHRY and SYGVKD. The CDR3 extends over 13 amino acids. CDR3 bases: TGTGCCATCATGTCTGTGGGCAGAAACACCATATATTTT. It encodes CAIMSVGRNTIYF.